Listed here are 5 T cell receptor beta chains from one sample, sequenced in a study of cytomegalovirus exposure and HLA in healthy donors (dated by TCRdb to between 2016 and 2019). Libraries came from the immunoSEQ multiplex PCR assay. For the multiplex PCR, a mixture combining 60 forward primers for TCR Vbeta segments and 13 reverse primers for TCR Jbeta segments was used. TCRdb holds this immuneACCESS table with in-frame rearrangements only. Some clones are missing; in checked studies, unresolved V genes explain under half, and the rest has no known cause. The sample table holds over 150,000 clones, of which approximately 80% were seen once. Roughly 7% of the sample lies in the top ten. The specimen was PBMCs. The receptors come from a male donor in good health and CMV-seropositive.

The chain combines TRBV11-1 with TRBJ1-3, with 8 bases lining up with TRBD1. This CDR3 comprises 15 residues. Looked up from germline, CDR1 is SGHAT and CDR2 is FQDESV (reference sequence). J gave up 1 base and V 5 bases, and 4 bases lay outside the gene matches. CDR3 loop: CASSEDRGSGNTIYF. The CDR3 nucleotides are TGTGCCAGCAGCGAAGACAGGGGATCTGGAAACACCATATATTTT.

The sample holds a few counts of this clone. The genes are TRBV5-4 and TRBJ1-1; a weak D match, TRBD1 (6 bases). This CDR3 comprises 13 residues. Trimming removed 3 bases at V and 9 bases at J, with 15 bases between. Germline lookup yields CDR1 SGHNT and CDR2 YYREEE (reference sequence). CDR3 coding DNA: TGTGCCAGCAGCTCCATATCAGACAGGAAAGCTTTCTTT. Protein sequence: CASSSISDRKAFF. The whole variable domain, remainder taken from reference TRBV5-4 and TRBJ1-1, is ETGVTQSPTHLIKTRGQQVTLRCSSQSGHNTVSWYQQALGQGPQFIFQYYREEENGRGNFPPRFSGLQFPNYSSELNVNALELDDSALYLCASSSISDRKAFFGQGTRLTVV.

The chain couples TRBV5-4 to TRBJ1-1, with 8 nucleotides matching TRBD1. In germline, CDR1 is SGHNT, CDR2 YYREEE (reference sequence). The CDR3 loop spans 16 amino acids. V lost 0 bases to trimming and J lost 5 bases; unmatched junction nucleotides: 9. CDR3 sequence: CASSLVGRGRTTEAFF. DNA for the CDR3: TGTGCCAGCAGCTTGGTCGGCAGGGGGCGGACGACTGAAGCTTTCTTT.

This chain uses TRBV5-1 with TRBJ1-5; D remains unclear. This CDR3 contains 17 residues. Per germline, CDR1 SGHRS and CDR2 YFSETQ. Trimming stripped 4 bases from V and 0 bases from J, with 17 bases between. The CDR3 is CASSPGTEGYSNQPQHF. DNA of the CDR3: TGCGCCAGCAGCCCGGGCACGGAGGGTTATAGCAATCAGCCCCAGCATTTT.

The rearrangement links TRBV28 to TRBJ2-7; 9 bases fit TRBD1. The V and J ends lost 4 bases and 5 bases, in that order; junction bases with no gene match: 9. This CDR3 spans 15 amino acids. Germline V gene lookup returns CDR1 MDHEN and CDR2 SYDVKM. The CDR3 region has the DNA TGTGCCAGCAGTTATGGCGGACAGGGGAGAGACGAGCAGTACTTC. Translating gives CASSYGGQGRDEQYF.